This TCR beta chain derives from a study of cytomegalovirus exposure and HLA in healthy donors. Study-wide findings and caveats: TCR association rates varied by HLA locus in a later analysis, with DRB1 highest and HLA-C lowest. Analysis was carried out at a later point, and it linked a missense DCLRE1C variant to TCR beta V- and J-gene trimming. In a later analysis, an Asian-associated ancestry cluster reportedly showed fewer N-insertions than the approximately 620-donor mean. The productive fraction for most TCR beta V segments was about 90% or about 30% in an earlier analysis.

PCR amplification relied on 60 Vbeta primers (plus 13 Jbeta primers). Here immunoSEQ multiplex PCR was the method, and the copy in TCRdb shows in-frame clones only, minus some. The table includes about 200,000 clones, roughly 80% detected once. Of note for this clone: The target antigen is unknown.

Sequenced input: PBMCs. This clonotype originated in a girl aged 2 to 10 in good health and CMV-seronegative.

The CDR3 DNA reads as TGTGCCAGCAGCCTAAGGACCAGGGAGGATCAGCCCCAGCATTTT. This encodes CASSLRTREDQPQHF. The rearrangement links TRBV7-8 to TRBJ1-5; D is possibly TRBD1 (5 bases). The CDR3 runs 15 residues. Germline V gives CDR1 SGHVS, CDR2 FQNEAQ. Deletions cut 5 bases from V and 5 bases from J, with 16 bases between.